The rows below give T cell receptor beta chains drawn from one sample of a study of cytomegalovirus exposure and HLA in healthy donors. Method: immunoSEQ multiplex PCR; TCRdb's copy keeps in-frame clones and lacks some. The table lists 150,000 to 200,000 clones, roughly 85% of them singletons, with about 16% in the top ten. The sample taken for sequencing was PBMCs. The receptors were sampled from a man aged 18 to 30 in good health and CMV-seropositive. Both conserved end residues are part of each CDR3.

j_call | v_call | cdr3_aa
TRBJ2-3 | TRBV11-2 | CASSSGQAHSTDTQYF
TRBJ2-7 | TRBV4-1 | CASSQDQGFSSYEQYF
TRBJ2-1 | TRBV6-5 | CASSGGGSRNEQFF
TRBJ1-4 | TRBV19 | CASSPTGATNEKLFF
TRBJ1-6 | TRBV2 | CASSPQDSPLHF
TRBJ2-1 | TRBV5-6 | CASSLEPDKGYNEQFF
TRBJ2-7 | TRBV7-8 | CASSPGRTSGRSGQYF
TRBJ2-1 | TRBV5-1 | CASSLDRGRGYNEQFF
TRBJ2-7 | TRBV28 | CASTVSGAREQYF
TRBJ2-5 | TRBV18 | CASSPKKETQYF
TRBJ1-2 | TRBV5-5 | CASSSGVGTSYGYTF
TRBJ2-7 | TRBV10-3 | CAISVDRGRAYEQYF
TRBJ2-5 | TRBV6-6 | CASTLGGRAGKETQYF
TRBJ1-1 | TRBV19 | CASRSREGNTEAFF
TRBJ2-7 | TRBV2 | CASSSDGNEQYF
TRBJ2-2 | TRBV7-9 | CASSRAGGLRTGELFF
TRBJ2-2 | TRBV28 | CASSFKVGQGNTGELFF
TRBJ2-5 | TRBV28 | CASSLGTGGDETQYF
TRBJ1-2 | TRBV6-5 | CASKGGFRAHGYTF
TRBJ2-3 | TRBV7-2 | CASRSPGGHTQYF
TRBJ2-7 | TRBV5-4 | CASSPTSGGSGYEQYF
TRBJ2-7 | TRBV7-9 | CASSLSITGTYEQYF
TRBJ2-1 | TRBV5-1 | CASSQEIARTDNEQFF
TRBJ1-1 | TRBV2 | CASSVGMGGTEAFF
TRBJ1-1 | TRBV4-1 | CASSPFRGENTEAFF
TRBJ2-1 | TRBV11-2 | CASSFLRLAWNEQFF
TRBJ2-1 | TRBV9 | CASSVGLAGVNEQFF
TRBJ1-1 | TRBV30 | CAWSPGLNTEAFF
TRBJ1-1 | TRBV11-2 | CASSLDVGNTEAFF
TRBJ2-3 | TRBV9 | CASSVAAGADTQYF
TRBJ2-2 | TRBV2 | CASSVLSGVRTGELFF
TRBJ1-1 | TRBV7-2 | CASSWQADTEAFF
TRBJ2-7 | TRBV5-1 | CASSPGAEFSYEQYF
TRBJ2-5 | TRBV5-1 | CASTNELAGLMRETQYF
TRBJ1-1 | TRBV2 | CASSEAELGGGRTEAFF
TRBJ2-3 | TRBV2 | CASSKTGGRTDTQYF
TRBJ2-7 | TRBV27 | CASSLTSGSPEQYF
TRBJ1-2 | TRBV2 | CASILGLSSYGYTF
TRBJ1-2 | TRBV6-5 | CASSYTQTRPYGYTF
TRBJ1-1 | TRBV21-1 | CASSKTGNSTEAFF
TRBJ1-4 | TRBV18 | CASSRTGIGEKLFF
TRBJ2-2 | TRBV9 | CASSVGGGELFF
TRBJ1-1 | TRBV30 | CAWSVGGAAFF
TRBJ1-2 | TRBV29-1 | CSVVIGGLGYTF
TRBJ1-5 | TRBV28 | CASSNPPGTGSLSNQPQHF
TRBJ2-5 | TRBV27 | CASSFYRTGGQETQYF
TRBJ1-6 | TRBV5-6 | CASSFVRGQSPLHF
TRBJ2-7 | TRBV2 | CASRRGQSSYEQYF
TRBJ1-1 | TRBV30 | CAWLRRGRIGTEAFF
TRBJ2-7 | TRBV9 | CASSVGDSGGIYEQYF